The 22 T cell receptor beta chains below come from one sample, sequenced in a study of blood T cell repertoires in COVID-19. Measured with immunoSEQ multiplex PCR; TCRdb has only the in-frame clones, and not every one. There are approximately 39,000 clones in the sample; around 95% occur only once, and 4.1% lies in the top ten. Material: peripheral blood. The receptors here all came from a human donor with active COVID-19. The donor label of this sample is uncertain.

This rearrangement joins TRBV24-1 to TRBJ2-7, with TRBD1 matching 7 bases. With V trimmed by 4 bases and J by 3 bases, 8 bases remained unmatched. This CDR3 is 15 amino acids long. From germline, CDR1 is KGHDR and CDR2 SFDVKD. This CDR3 reads CATSDPGQPNYEQYF. CDR3 DNA sequence: TGTGCCACCAGTGACCCGGGACAGCCAAACTACGAGCAGTACTTC.

The chain couples TRBV7-7 to TRBJ2-1; 16 bases fit TRBD2. From germline, CDR1 is SSHAT and CDR2 FNYEAQ (reference sequence). CDR3 length equals 17 residues. V trimming: 5 bases; J trimming: 7 bases; junction bases outside the gene matches: 8. CDR3 DNA: TGTGCCAGCAGCACGGGACTAGCGGGGGGGTCTAGGAATGAGCAGTTCTTC. This gives the protein CASSTGLAGGSRNEQFF. The whole variable domain, remainder taken from reference TRBV7-7 and TRBJ2-1, is GAGVSQSPRYKVTKRGQDVTLRCDPISSHATLYWYQQALGQGPEFLTYFNYEAQPDKSGLPSDRFSAERPEGSISTLTIQRTEQRDSAMYRCASSTGLAGGSRNEQFFGPGTRLTVL.

This chain links TRBV28 with TRBJ2-1; unclear D gene. V dropped 5 bases and J dropped 8 bases, with 10 bases sitting between them. Germline CDR1 reads MDHEN; CDR2 reads SYDVKM. CDR3 length: 12 residues. The CDR3 loop reads CASSPLSYEQFF. For the CDR3, the DNA is TGTGCCAGCAGTCCCCTCTCTTATGAGCAGTTCTTC.

The J gene is TRBJ2-5, the V gene TRBV15; 9 bases agree with TRBD2. V lost 0 bases, J lost 2 bases, and 7 bases stayed unmatched. CDR3 length: 17 amino acids. Germline values: CDR1 LNHNV, CDR2 YYDKDF (reference sequence). The chain's CDR3 is CATSRDGTSNRQETQYF. The CDR3 DNA sequence: TGTGCCACCAGCAGAGATGGGACTAGCAACCGACAAGAGACCCAGTACTTC. Complete variable domain (other parts from reference TRBV15 and TRBJ2-5): DAMVIQNPRYQVTQFGKPVTLSCSQTLNHNVMYWYQQKSSQAPKLLFHYYDKDFNNEADTPDNFQSRRPNTSFCFLDIRSPGLGDTAMYLCATSRDGTSNRQETQYFGPGTRLLVL.

The J gene is TRBJ2-1, the V gene TRBV7-2; D unresolved. The ends were cut back, 5 bases at V and 1 base at J, with 12 bases in the middle. CDR3 length: 15 residues. Germline CDR1 is SGHTA and CDR2 is FQGNSA. The CDR3 DNA is TGTGCCAGCAGCAAGGAGCTGGTTTCCTACAATGAGCAGTTCTTC. Protein sequence: CASSKELVSYNEQFF.

The V call is TRBV5-1, the J call TRBJ2-7; 9 bases line up with TRBD1. V shed 1 base and J 3 bases; nucleotides not matched to a gene: 8. Looked up from germline, CDR1 is SGHRS and CDR2 is YFSETQ. The CDR3 loop spans 16 amino acids. The chain's CDR3 is CASSLSPGQGNYEQYF. DNA of the CDR3: TGCGCCAGCAGCTTGAGCCCGGGACAGGGCAACTACGAGCAGTACTTC.

The V gene is TRBV7-8, the J gene TRBJ2-2, with D possibly being TRBD2 (6 bases). V dropped 2 bases and J dropped 2 bases, with 12 bases sitting between them. This CDR3 has 16 residues. Germline lookup yields CDR1 SGHVS and CDR2 FQNEAQ. The CDR3 loop reads CASSLYGSYNTGELFF. CDR3 nucleotides: TGTGCCAGCAGCTTATACGGGAGCTACAACACCGGGGAGCTGTTTTTT. Drawing the rest from reference TRBV7-8 and TRBJ2-2, the complete variable domain is GAGVSQSPRYKVAKRGQDVALRCDPISGHVSLFWYQQALGQGPEFLTYFQNEAQLDKSGLPSDRFFAERPEGSVSTLKIQRTQQEDSAVYLCASSLYGSYNTGELFFGEGSRLTVL.

The V gene is TRBV19, the J gene TRBJ2-1; 9 bases are a match to TRBD2. The CDR3 length is 14 residues. With 5 bases clipped from V and 4 bases from J, the junction kept 3 bases outside the gene matches. Per the germline V gene, CDR1 is LNHDA and CDR2 is SQIVND (reference sequence). CDR3 protein: CASSPTSGYNEQFF. DNA for the CDR3: TGTGCCAGTAGTCCGACTAGCGGTTACAATGAGCAGTTCTTC.

The CDR3 bases are TGTGCCAGCAGCCGATTCCTAGAAAACGAGCAGTTCTTC. It codes for CASSRFLENEQFF. This chain joins TRBV5-4 and TRBJ2-1; D uncertain. Trimming shortened V by 4 bases and J by 10 bases, and 15 bases separated the two germline ends. The germline gives CDR1 SGHNT, CDR2 YYREEE (reference sequence). The CDR3 covers 13 residues.

V is TRBV28 and J is TRBJ1-4, with D perhaps matching TRBD1 (6 bases). This CDR3 has 16 amino acids. V gave up 5 bases and J gave up 4 bases, with 17 bases separating them. Looked up from germline, CDR1 is MDHEN and CDR2 is SYDVKM. CDR3 DNA sequence: TGTGCCAGCAGTCTCCCCAGGGGCCCCCTTAATGAAAAACTGTTTTTT. Translating it yields CASSLPRGPLNEKLFF.

The rearrangement joins TRBV7-8 to TRBJ2-1; TRBD2 aligns across 11 bases. From germline, CDR1 is SGHVS and CDR2 FQNEAQ. The V gene end was trimmed by 5 bases and the J gene end by 10 bases; junction bases not matched to a gene: 7. The CDR3 totals 14 residues. Here the CDR3 reads CASSLLAGGREQFF. The CDR3 coding sequence is TGTGCCAGCAGCCTTTTAGCGGGAGGGCGGGAGCAGTTCTTC.

CDR3 bases: TGTGCCAGCAGTCCTGCCCTTTTCGGTATCTCTGGGGCCAACGTCCTGACTTTC. Its translation is CASSPALFGISGANVLTF. The rearrangement links TRBV28 to TRBJ2-6; D is unclear. The CDR3 covers 18 residues. The germline V and J ends were trimmed by 5 bases and 0 bases, with 17 bases remaining between them. Per the germline V gene, CDR1 is MDHEN and CDR2 is SYDVKM.

This clone was found a few times. The chain carries TRBV5-1 and TRBJ1-1; maybe TRBD1 (6 bases). CDR3 length: 15 residues. The V end was cut by 0 bases, the J end by 5 bases, with 14 bases between. Germline lookup yields CDR1 SGHRS and CDR2 YFSETQ. The CDR3 sequence: CASSLAQGGGTEAFF. CDR3 DNA sequence: TGCGCCAGCAGCTTGGCCCAGGGAGGGGGTACTGAAGCTTTCTTT.

The gene calls are TRBV5-1 and TRBJ2-1; D is perhaps TRBD2 (5 bases). The CDR3 spans 13 residues. The V gene lost 1 base and the J gene lost 6 bases, with 8 bases spanning the gap. The germline gives CDR1 SGHRS, CDR2 YFSETQ. The CDR3 coding sequence is TGCGCCAGCAGCTTGCCTAGCCTCAATGAGCAGTTCTTC. This codes for CASSLPSLNEQFF. The whole variable domain, remainder taken from reference TRBV5-1 and TRBJ2-1, is KAGVTQTPRYLIKTRGQQVTLSCSPISGHRSVSWYQQTPGQGLQFLFEYFSETQRNKGNFPGRFSGRQFSNSRSEMNVSTLELGDSALYLCASSLPSLNEQFFGPGTRLTVL.

This chain connects TRBV29-1 to TRBJ2-5; a possible D gene is TRBD2 (7 bases). V lost 6 bases, J lost 9 bases, and 20 bases lay in between. This CDR3 comprises 13 residues. Germline V gene data show CDR1 as SQVTM and CDR2 as ANQGSEA. CDR3 amino acids: CSVSTGPREAQYF. The CDR3 DNA reads as TGCAGCGTGTCCACAGGGCCTCGGGAGGCCCAGTACTTC.

The chain employs TRBV5-8 and TRBJ1-2, with D unclear. CDR1 is SGHTS, CDR2 YDEGEE, per germline. The CDR3 length is 15 residues. V lost 2 bases and J 2 bases, leaving 13 bases between the germline ends. This chain's CDR3 is CASSLTYSSNYGYTF. The CDR3 coding sequence is TGTGCCAGCAGCTTAACGTACAGCTCGAACTATGGCTACACCTTC.

J is TRBJ1-5 and V is TRBV7-2, with 7 bases that match TRBD1. The CDR3 totals 14 residues. J gave up 6 bases and V 2 bases, and 4 bases lay outside the gene matches. Germline V gene sequence: CDR1 SGHTA, CDR2 FQGNSA. The CDR3 sequence is CASSLLGGGQPQHF. The CDR3 DNA is TGTGCCAGCAGCTTATTAGGGGGCGGTCAGCCCCAGCATTTT.

This sequence joins TRBV19 and TRBJ2-5, with TRBD2 matching over 14 bases. Per the germline V gene, CDR1 is LNHDA and CDR2 is SQIVND (reference sequence). The length of the CDR3 is 18 residues. Trimming cost V 6 bases and J 2 bases; bases outside gene matches: 11. The CDR3 here is CASSSTGTSGGVQETQYF. Here the CDR3 DNA reads TGTGCCAGTAGCTCAACCGGGACTAGCGGGGGAGTACAAGAGACCCAGTACTTC.

A note on this clone: The junction does not match germline at one end; this may be a read error. The rearrangement links TRBV5-1 to TRBJ2-3, with 9 bases identical to TRBD2. CDR3 size: 15 residues. CDR1 is SGHRS, CDR2 YFSETQ, per germline. CDR3 sequence: CASSLASGVADTQYF. In nucleotides, the CDR3 is TGCGCCAGCAGTTTGGCTAGCGGGGTCGCAGATACGCAGTATTTT.

CDR3 amino acids: CATSTQGPNEQFF. CDR3 nucleotide sequence: TGTGCCACCAGTACCCAGGGTCCCAATGAGCAGTTCTTC. The V and J genes are TRBV24-1 and TRBJ2-1; weak D call: TRBD1 (5 bases). CDR3 length equals 13 residues. Germline V lookup: CDR1 KGHDR, CDR2 SFDVKD. V was trimmed by 6 bases and J by 6 bases, leaving 11 bases between them.

This chain uses TRBV29-1 with TRBJ1-1, with D possibly TRBD1 on 5 matching bases. The germline gives CDR1 SQVTM, CDR2 ANQGSEA. Trimming removed 6 bases from V and 3 bases from J, with 14 bases in between. The CDR3 runs 13 residues. CDR3 DNA: TGCAGCGTCGCCTGGGGGGTGGACACTGAAGCTTTCTTT. This codes for CSVAWGVDTEAFF.

The chain carries TRBV21-1 and TRBJ2-2; TRBD2 is the table's D call, not checked against the DNA. TRBV21-1 is a pseudogene. This CDR3 comprises 16 residues. The CDR3: CASSKVVRVKTGELFF. CDR3 nucleotides: TGTGCCAGCAGCAAAGTGGTGAGGGTGAAGACCGGGGAGCTGTTTTTT.